This TCR beta chain stems from a study of untreated major depressive disorder. Overall study results and limits: CD4+ T cells from depressed patients used TRBV05-01 (Vbeta 5.1) more often than controls.

TCRdb keeps only in-frame clones here, not all; method: immunoSEQ multiplex PCR. The repertoire holds approximately 20,000 clones, roughly 84% seen once, with about 0.8% in the top ten. As for this clone: Its matching antigen is unknown. The sample contains more than one DNA sequence encoding this CDR3.

From germline, CDR1 is MDHEN and CDR2 SYDVKM. CDR3 length equals 15 residues. The V segment lost 5 bases and the J segment 2 bases; nucleotides outside the gene matches: 4. Participants were all of European descent. The origin of this receptor is a woman in her 30s in good health. Sequencing used CD4+ T cells from PBMCs. The gene calls are TRBV28 and TRBJ2-7, with TRBD2 matching 12 bases. CDR3 bases: TGTGCCAGCAGTCCGGGACTAGCGGGTACCTACGAGCAGTACTTC. It specifies CASSPGLAGTYEQYF.